This T cell receptor beta chain was captured in a study of PD-1 blockade in classical Hodgkin lymphoma. Using immunoSEQ multiplex PCR, the repertoire was profiled, and TCRdb retains in-frame clones only, with some absent. The profile shows 25,000 to 30,000 clones, 55% to 75% of them singletons. The CDR3 totals 16 residues. Germline loops: CDR1 SGHNT, CDR2 YYREEE (reference sequence). Trimming took 4 bases from V and 4 from J, leaving 20 bases between them. Patients all relapsed after autologous stem cell transplantation, and there was variation in brentuximab vedotin exposure. The sequence was obtained from a human donor with classical Hodgkin lymphoma. Specimen: peripheral blood mononuclear cells (PBMCs), collected before the second cycle of nivolumab. This chain joins TRBV5-4 and TRBJ1-1; D is unresolved. For the CDR3, the DNA is TGTGCCAGCAGCGAGAATCAAGGACGTTCGCTCACTGAAGCTTTCTTT. Its protein is CASSENQGRSLTEAFF.